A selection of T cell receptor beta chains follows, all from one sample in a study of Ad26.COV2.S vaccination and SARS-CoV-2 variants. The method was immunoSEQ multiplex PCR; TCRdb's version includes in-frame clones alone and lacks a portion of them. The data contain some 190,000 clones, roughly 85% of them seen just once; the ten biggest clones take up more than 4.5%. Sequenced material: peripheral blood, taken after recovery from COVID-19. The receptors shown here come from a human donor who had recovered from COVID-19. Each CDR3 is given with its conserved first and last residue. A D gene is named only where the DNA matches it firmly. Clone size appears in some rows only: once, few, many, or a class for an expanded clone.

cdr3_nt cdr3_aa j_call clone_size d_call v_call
TGTGCCAGCAGCCGAGAGACAGGGGGCCAAGAGACCCAGTACTTC CASSRETGGQETQYF TRBJ2-5 - TRBD1 TRBV7-4
TGCGCCAGCAGCCCCGAGGGACAGTTTAATCAGCCCCAGCATTTT CASSPEGQFNQPQHF TRBJ1-5 - TRBD1 TRBV5-1
TGTGCCAGCAGCTTAAAGTCTAGCGGGGGCTACAATGAGCAGTTCTTC CASSLKSSGGYNEQFF TRBJ2-1 - TRBD2 TRBV7-6
TGTGCCAGCAGTTCGACAGGGAGCGGGAAAGAGACCCAGTACTTC CASSSTGSGKETQYF TRBJ2-5 - - TRBV5-4
TGTGCCATCAGTGAATGGACTAGCGGGAGATTGGGTGAGCAGTTCTTC CAISEWTSGRLGEQFF TRBJ2-1 - TRBD2 TRBV10-3
TGTGCCACCGGACTAGCGGGAGGCGTAAGTTATGAGCAGTTCTTC CATGLAGGVSYEQFF TRBJ2-1 - TRBD2 TRBV27
TGCGCCAGCAGCTTGGGGGGTGTAAGCAATCAGCCCCAGCATTTT CASSLGGVSNQPQHF TRBJ1-5 - - TRBV5-1
TGTGCCAGCAGCTTGGGCGGGGGAGGCCTAGTACAGCCCCAGCATTTT CASSLGGGGLVQPQHF TRBJ1-5 - - TRBV5-6
TGTGCCAGCAGCGTTAACAGCGACACTGAAGCTTTCTTT CASSVNSDTEAFF TRBJ1-1 - - TRBV5-4
TGTGCCAGCTCACCACTCGCGGATTCCTACGAGCAGTACTTC CASSPLADSYEQYF TRBJ2-7 - - TRBV18
TGTGCCAGCTCACCACAAGAGCCCGGGGTCGGCTATGGCTACACCTTC CASSPQEPGVGYGYTF TRBJ1-2 - - TRBV18
TGTGCCAGTAGTATAAAGGGCTCCGGACGTAGCACAGATACGCAGTATTTT CASSIKGSGRSTDTQYF TRBJ2-3 - - TRBV19
TGTGCCAGCTCACCTCCAGCTGGGGAGCTGTTTTTT CASSPPAGELFF TRBJ2-2 - - TRBV18
TGCGCCAGCAGCTCCCTCGGGACAGATACGCAGTATTTT CASSSLGTDTQYF TRBJ2-3 - - TRBV5-1
TGTGCCAGCAGTTTGGGACCTAACTATGGCTACACCTTC CASSLGPNYGYTF TRBJ1-2 - - TRBV12-3/TRBV12-4
TGTGCCAGCAGCGTAGAAGGGGGGCTGTTGGAGACCCAGTACTTC CASSVEGGLLETQYF TRBJ2-5 - - TRBV9
TGTGCCAGCAGTGACTCGCAGGCCCTTACCTACGAGCAGTACTTC CASSDSQALTYEQYF TRBJ2-7 - - TRBV2
TGTGCCAGCAGTGATCTGGGTCCTAACGGCAATCAGCCCCAGCATTTT CASSDLGPNGNQPQHF TRBJ1-5 - - TRBV6-1
TGCGCCAGCAGCGGGGTTTATGCTAGCGGGAGTAGAGCTCCCCGCACAGATACGCAGTATTTT CASSGVYASGSRAPRTDTQYF TRBJ2-3 once TRBD2 TRBV4-1
TGTGCCAGCTCACCCCGCGAGATTAGAGGCGAAAAACTGTTTTTT CASSPREIRGEKLFF TRBJ1-4 - - TRBV18
TGTGCCAGCCGAAGACGGGTTTTAGCGGGGGGCAAGGAAGAGACCCAGTACTTC CASRRRVLAGGKEETQYF TRBJ2-5 - TRBD2 TRBV19
TGTGCCAGTTTGGGGGATACGCAGTATTTT CASLGDTQYF TRBJ2-3 - - TRBV27
TGTGCCAGCAGTTCTGACCCGGGACAGGTAACCTACGAGCAGTACTTC CASSSDPGQVTYEQYF TRBJ2-7 - TRBD1 TRBV27
TGTGCCAGCAGCCAGGGGGGGGAGGTTGATACGCAGTATTTT CASSQGGEVDTQYF TRBJ2-3 - - TRBV9
TGTGCCAGCAGTGATGGTCTAGCGGGACGGAATGAGCAGTTCTTC CASSDGLAGRNEQFF TRBJ2-1 - TRBD2 TRBV6-1
TGCGCCAGCAGCATGATAGCGGGTCCCCAAGAGACCCAGTACTTC CASSMIAGPQETQYF TRBJ2-5 - TRBD2 TRBV5-1
TGTGCCAGCAGTTTCGAGGGGTCACCCTACAATGAGCAGTTCTTC CASSFEGSPYNEQFF TRBJ2-1 - - TRBV27
TGTGCCATCAGTGAGGTCCGGGTAATCTCTCGAGCAGATACGCAGTATTTT CAISEVRVISRADTQYF TRBJ2-3 - - TRBV10-3
TGTGCCTGGAGTCCAACATGGGGGAGAGGTGAAAAACTGTTTTTT CAWSPTWGRGEKLFF TRBJ1-4 - - TRBV30
TGTGCCAGCAGACCCAATAACGGCCCCACCGGGGAGCTGTTTTTT CASRPNNGPTGELFF TRBJ2-2 - - TRBV6-5
TGTGCCAGCAGACCGGGACTAGCGGGTGGGGTGGGGGAGCTGTTTTTT CASRPGLAGGVGELFF TRBJ2-2 - TRBD2 TRBV27
TGTGCCAGCAATACAGGGACGAATGAAAAACTGTTTTTT CASNTGTNEKLFF TRBJ1-4 - - TRBV25-1
TGCAGCGCCCTCGGACAGTTGAACACTGAAGCTTTCTTT CSALGQLNTEAFF TRBJ1-1 - - TRBV29-1
TGTGCCAGCAGCCCGGGACAATCCGGGGAGCTGTTTTTT CASSPGQSGELFF TRBJ2-2 - - TRBV5-4
TGTGCCAGCAGCCAAGGACAGGGCGGCTATGGCTACACCTTC CASSQGQGGYGYTF TRBJ1-2 - TRBD1 TRBV4-2
TGCGCCAGCAGCCATCCCGGGACAGGGAAGACTGAAGCTTTCTTT CASSHPGTGKTEAFF TRBJ1-1 - TRBD1 TRBV4-1